Below, 22 T cell receptor beta chains from the same sample are listed, as sequenced in a study of response to subunit inactivated influenza vaccine (dated by TCRdb to 2016 to 2019). The library was prepared using RT-PCR. Sequenced using an Illumina HiSeq 2500. The raw public reads went through TCRdb reprocessing: fastp at Q25, MiXCR clone calling, in-frame beta chains kept. Identical CDR3 protein sequences are pooled into one entry, listed with their most common genes and DNA. This sample lists 550,000 to 600,000 distinct CDR3 sequences; around 11% were detected once. 10% to 13% of the sample comes from the top ten. The sequencing used PBMCs from blood, collected on the day of vaccination. The receptors were sampled from a man aged 45 to 65 who received an inactivated influenza vaccine. Donor details come from another sample of the same person, matched by shared clones.

CDR3 in amino acids: CASSLAGTSVSAGANVLTF. The CDR3 region has the DNA TGTGCCAGCAGCTTAGCCGGGACTAGCGTTTCCGCTGGGGCCAACGTCCTGACTTTC. The rearrangement joins TRBV7-2 to TRBJ2-6, with TRBD2 identical over 10 bases. Germline values: CDR1 SGHTA, CDR2 FQGNSA. After removal of 0 bases from V and 2 bases from J, the junction contained 7 bases not matched to a gene. The CDR3 runs to 19 residues.

This clonotype came up a few times. The rearrangement links TRBV12-3 or TRBV12-4 to TRBJ2-6, with a possible D match to TRBD2 (7 bases). V lost 1 base, J lost 2 bases, and 12 bases lay in between. This CDR3 comprises 17 residues. CDR3 nucleotide sequence: TGTGCCAGCAGTTTAGAGGGGGGGTTTGCTGGGGCCAACGTCCTGACTTTC. It codes for CASSLEGGFAGANVLTF.

The chain uses TRBV5-5 and TRBJ1-1, with 9 bases aligning to TRBD1. The CDR3 spans 15 residues. Germline V CDR1 and CDR2: SGHKS, YYEKEE (reference sequence). The V gene end was trimmed by 4 bases and the J gene end by 7 bases; junction bases not matched to a gene: 11. The chain's CDR3 is CASSTQQGAVYEAFF. CDR3 in DNA: TGTGCCAGCAGCACCCAACAGGGGGCAGTTTATGAAGCTTTCTTT.

The chain carries TRBV5-5 and TRBJ2-5; D unclear. From germline, CDR1 is SGHKS and CDR2 YYEKEE (reference sequence). Trimming cost V 2 bases and J 0 bases, with 5 bases left between them. This CDR3 is built from 13 residues. The CDR3 DNA is TGTGCCAGCAGCTTCGGACACCAAGAGACCCAGTACTTC. Residues: CASSFGHQETQYF.

This clonotype was recorded a few times. V and J are TRBV5-1 and TRBJ1-3; a possible D gene is TRBD1 (6 bases). Germline V gene data show CDR1 as SGHRS and CDR2 as YFSETQ. The CDR3 covers 15 residues. Trimming took 3 bases from V and 0 from J, leaving 10 bases between them. The CDR3 DNA follows: TGCGCCAGCAGCTCCGGGGGCCACTCTGGAAACACCATATATTTT. The encoded protein is CASSSGGHSGNTIYF.

This clonotype was seen only a few times. J is TRBJ2-1 and V is TRBV27, with a tentative D call TRBD1 (5 bases). This CDR3 region has 14 residues. The germline V and J ends were trimmed by 6 bases and 1 base, with 10 bases remaining between them. The V gene's germline CDR1 is MNHEY and CDR2 SMNVEV (reference sequence). CDR3 bases: TGTGCCAGCAGAAAGGGGCAGTCCTACAATGAGCAGTTCTTC. It specifies CASRKGQSYNEQFF.

The chain carries TRBV2 and TRBJ1-5; no definite D call. The CDR3 is made up of 13 amino acids. The germline CDR1 and CDR2 sequences are SNHLY and FYNNEI. The V gene lost 3 bases and the J gene lost 2 bases, with 5 bases spanning the gap. DNA of the CDR3: TGTGCCAGCAGTGATCAGGGCAATCAGCCCCAGCATTTT. It codes for CASSDQGNQPQHF.

This clonotype has only a few counts. The rearrangement links TRBV14 to TRBJ2-3, with unresolved D. Trimming left V 1 base short and J 3 bases short, with 11 bases between. Germline loops: CDR1 SGHDN, CDR2 FVKESK. The CDR3 runs 15 residues. This chain's CDR3 is CASSQAQVTTDTQYF. CDR3 coding DNA: TGTGCCAGCAGCCAAGCCCAGGTTACTACAGATACGCAGTATTTT.

The chain uses TRBV4-1 and TRBJ2-7; 7 bases line up with TRBD2. Trimming at V came to 5 bases and at J to 2 bases, leaving 12 bases not matched to a gene. The CDR3 runs 16 residues. Germline CDR1 and CDR2: MGHRA and YSYEKL. CDR3 amino acids: CASSSREAPSPYEQYF. Written as DNA, the CDR3 is TGCGCCAGCAGCTCCCGGGAGGCCCCAAGCCCCTACGAGCAGTACTTC.

The table lists this clonotype with a few counts. CDR3 protein: CSAPDRVPNQPQHF. The CDR3 DNA reads as TGCAGTGCTCCGGACAGGGTCCCTAATCAGCCCCAGCATTTT. The chain joins TRBV20-1 to TRBJ1-5; 8 nucleotides line up with TRBD1. The V gene end was trimmed by 5 bases and the J gene end by 4 bases; junction bases not matched to a gene: 7. Germline CDR1 and CDR2: DFQATT and SNEGSKA (reference sequence). The CDR3 extends over 14 amino acids.

The chain uses TRBV29-1 and TRBJ2-1, with D maybe TRBD2 (5 bases). The length of the CDR3 is 11 residues. Germline V gives CDR1 SQVTM, CDR2 ANQGSEA. The V end lost 5 bases, the J end lost 9 bases, and 11 bases lay between the germline ends. CDR3 in amino acids: CSVRGTGEQFF. The CDR3 region has the DNA TGCAGCGTTCGGGGTACCGGTGAGCAGTTCTTC.

This clonotype was observed a handful of times. The genes are TRBV29-1 and TRBJ2-3; 12 nucleotides match TRBD2. V was clipped by 2 bases and J by 4 bases; unmatched bases: 10. The length of the CDR3 is 17 residues. The germline CDR1 and CDR2 sequences are SQVTM and ANQGSEA. CDR3 DNA: TGCAGCGTTGAATGGGCTAGCGGGAGGGCCACCGCAGATACGCAGTATTTT. This gives the protein CSVEWASGRATADTQYF.

This clonotype was observed a handful of times. The chain joins TRBV6-1 to TRBJ1-5, with 11 bases aligning to TRBD1. Per the germline V gene, CDR1 is MNHNS and CDR2 is SASEGT. Germline trimming cut 6 bases from V and 1 base from J; bases unmatched to any gene: 8. CDR3 size: 17 residues. The chain's CDR3 is CASRALGQGVSNQPQHF. In DNA, the CDR3 is TGTGCCAGCAGGGCTCTGGGACAGGGGGTGAGCAATCAGCCCCAGCATTTT.

This clonotype occurred a few times. The genes are TRBV28 and TRBJ2-1, with TRBD2 identical over 10 bases. The CDR3 covers 14 residues. After removal of 8 bases from V and 9 bases from J, the junction contained 10 bases not matched to a gene. The V gene's germline CDR1 is MDHEN and CDR2 SYDVKM. The CDR3 region is CASGQSGGAPEQFF. The CDR3 DNA follows: TGTGCCAGCGGACAAAGCGGGGGGGCGCCTGAGCAGTTCTTC.

This clonotype was picked up many times. V usage is TRBV7-6 and J usage is TRBJ2-2; the D gene is possibly TRBD2 (6 bases). V lost 5 bases and J 4 bases, leaving 11 bases between the germline ends. Looked up from germline, CDR1 is SGHVS and CDR2 is FNYEAQ. This CDR3 is built from 14 residues. The CDR3: CASSSRGSTGELFF. Here the CDR3 DNA reads TGTGCCAGCAGCAGCCGGGGGTCCACCGGGGAGCTGTTTTTT.

The sample holds a few counts of this clonotype. This chain links TRBV7-2 with TRBJ2-3; D gene uncertain. V lost 6 bases and J lost 2, with 6 bases in between. The CDR3 spans 12 residues. The V gene's germline CDR1 is SGHTA and CDR2 FQGNSA. DNA for the CDR3: TGTGCCAGCAGAAACCCCACAGATACGCAGTATTTT. This translates into CASRNPTDTQYF.

The table lists this clonotype with many counts. The chain links TRBV12-3 or TRBV12-4 to TRBJ2-3; 10 nucleotides agree with TRBD2. The CDR3 loop spans 16 amino acids. The J segment lost 7 bases and the V segment lost 3 bases, leaving 10 bases of the junction unmatched. The CDR3 loop is CASSFRLAGAVYTQYF. The DNA of the CDR3 is TGTGCCAGCAGTTTTCGGCTAGCGGGAGCAGTTTATACGCAGTATTTT.

V is TRBV11-2 and J is TRBJ2-5; the D is unclear. Trimming removed 5 bases at V and 4 bases at J, with 14 bases between. The CDR3 runs to 14 residues. Germline V gene sequence: CDR1 SGHAT, CDR2 FQNNGV. The CDR3 region is CASSPPSALETQYF. The CDR3 nucleotides read TGTGCCAGCAGCCCGCCCTCGGCTCTAGAGACCCAGTACTTC.

This clonotype has more than one count but fewer than ten. The gene calls are TRBV18 and TRBJ1-2, with unresolved D. The CDR3 covers 13 residues. The V gene lost 0 bases and the J gene lost 7 bases, with 9 bases spanning the gap. Germline CDR1 and CDR2: KGHSH and LQKENI. The CDR3 loop reads CASSPPPGFGYTF. In nucleotides, the CDR3 is TGTGCCAGCTCACCACCCCCCGGGTTTGGCTACACCTTC.

This clonotype was detected a few times. The chain carries TRBV4-2 and TRBJ2-7; D not resolved. Between the trimmed V and J ends, which lost 5 bases and 1 base, there was a span of 15 bases. The CDR3 covers 15 residues. CDR1 is LGHNA and CDR2 is YNFKEQ in the germline V gene. The CDR3 loop is CASSLFETVSYEQYF. CDR3 sequence (DNA): TGTGCCAGCAGCTTATTCGAAACGGTTTCCTACGAGCAGTACTTC.

In this sample, this clonotype turned up a few times. This chain joins TRBV7-9 and TRBJ2-7; 8 bases are shared with TRBD2. Looked up from germline, CDR1 is SEHNR and CDR2 is FQNEAQ (reference sequence). This CDR3 comprises 14 residues. J gave up 7 bases and V 0 bases, and 5 bases lay outside the gene matches. The CDR3 bases are TGTGCCAGCAGCTTAGCGTGGCCGGGAGGGGAGCAGTACTTC. It encodes CASSLAWPGGEQYF.

This sequence joins TRBV12-3 or TRBV12-4 and TRBJ2-6; D remains ambiguous. The germline V and J ends were trimmed by 6 bases and 0 bases, with 12 bases remaining between them. The CDR3 has 16 residues. The CDR3 DNA reads TGTGCCAGCAGGGGCGGCGGAACCTCTGGGGCCAACGTCCTGACTTTC. It encodes CASRGGGTSGANVLTF.